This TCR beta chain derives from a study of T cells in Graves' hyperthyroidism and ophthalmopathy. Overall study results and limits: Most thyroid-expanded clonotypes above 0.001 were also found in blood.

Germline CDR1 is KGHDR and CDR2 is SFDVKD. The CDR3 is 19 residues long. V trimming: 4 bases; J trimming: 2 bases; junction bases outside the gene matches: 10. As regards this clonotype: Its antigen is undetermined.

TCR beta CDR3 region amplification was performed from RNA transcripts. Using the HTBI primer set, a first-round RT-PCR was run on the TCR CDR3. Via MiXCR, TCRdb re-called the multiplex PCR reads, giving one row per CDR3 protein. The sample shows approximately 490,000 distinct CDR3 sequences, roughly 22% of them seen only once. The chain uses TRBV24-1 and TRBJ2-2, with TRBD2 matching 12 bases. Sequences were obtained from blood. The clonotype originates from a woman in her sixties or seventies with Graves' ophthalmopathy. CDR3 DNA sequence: TGTGCCACCAGTGACTTGACTAGCGGGAGTTGGGGAAACACCGGGGAGCTGTTTTTT. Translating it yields CATSDLTSGSWGNTGELFF.